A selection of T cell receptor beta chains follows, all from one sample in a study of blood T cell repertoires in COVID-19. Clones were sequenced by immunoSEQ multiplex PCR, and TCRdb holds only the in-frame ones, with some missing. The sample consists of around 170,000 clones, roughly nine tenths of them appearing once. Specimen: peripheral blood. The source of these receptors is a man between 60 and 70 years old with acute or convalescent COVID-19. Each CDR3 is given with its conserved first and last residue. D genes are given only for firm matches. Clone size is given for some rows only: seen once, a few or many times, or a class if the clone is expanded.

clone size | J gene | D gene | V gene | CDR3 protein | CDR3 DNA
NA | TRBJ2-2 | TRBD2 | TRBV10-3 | CAITGLEDTGELFF | TGTGCCATCACGGGACTAGAAGACACCGGGGAGCTGTTTTTT
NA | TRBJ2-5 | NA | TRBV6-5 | CASSLVGETQYF | TGTGCCAGCAGTCTAGTGGGAGAGACCCAGTACTTC
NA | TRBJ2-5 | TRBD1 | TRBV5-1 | CASRQGIEETQYF | TGCGCCAGCAGACAGGGGATTGAGGAGACCCAGTACTTC
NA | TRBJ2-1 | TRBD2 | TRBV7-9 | CASSLGGPREYYNEQFF | TGTGCCAGCAGCTTAGGCGGTCCGCGGGAGTACTACAATGAGCAGTTCTTC
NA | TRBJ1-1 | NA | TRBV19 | CASSKNGGTEAFF | TGTGCCAGTAGTAAGAACGGGGGCACTGAAGCTTTCTTT
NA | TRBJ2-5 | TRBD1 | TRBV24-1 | CATSGTGWETQYF | TGTGCCACCAGTGGGACAGGGTGGGAGACCCAGTACTTC
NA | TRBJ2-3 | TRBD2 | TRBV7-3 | CASSLTAGGTDTQYF | TGTGCCAGCAGCTTAACAGCGGGGGGAACAGATACGCAGTATTTT
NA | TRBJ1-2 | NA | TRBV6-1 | CASSEGGGGGYTF | TGTGCCAGCAGTGAAGGCGGGGGCGGCGGCTACACCTTC
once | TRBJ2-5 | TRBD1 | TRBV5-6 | CASSFWTGFQETQYF | TGTGCCAGCAGCTTTTGGACAGGGTTCCAAGAGACCCAGTACTTC
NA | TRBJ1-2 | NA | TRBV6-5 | CASSPQGVRGYTF | TGTGCCAGCAGCCCCCAGGGTGTAAGGGGCTACACCTTC
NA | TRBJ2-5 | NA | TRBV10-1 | CASSESKESPQYF | TGCGCCAGCAGTGAGTCTAAGGAGTCGCCCCAGTACTTC
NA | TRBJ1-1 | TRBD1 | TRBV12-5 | CASGLVTRDRNTEAFF | TGTGCTAGTGGTTTGGTAACCCGGGACAGGAACACTGAAGCTTTCTTT
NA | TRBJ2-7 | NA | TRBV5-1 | CASSLGTTYEQYF | TGCGCCAGCAGCTTGGGCACAACCTACGAGCAGTACTTC
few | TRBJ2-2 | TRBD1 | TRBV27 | CASSFRTGNTGELFF | TGTGCCAGCAGTTTTAGGACAGGGAACACCGGGGAGCTGTTTTTT
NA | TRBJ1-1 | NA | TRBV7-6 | CASSLGTTVNTEAFF | TGTGCCAGCAGCTTAGGTACAACAGTCAACACTGAAGCTTTCTTT
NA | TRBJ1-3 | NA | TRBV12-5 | CAARPVPGSGNTIYF | TGTGCTGCCAGACCCGTTCCGGGCTCTGGAAACACCATATATTTT
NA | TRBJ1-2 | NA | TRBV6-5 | CASGRQTAYGYTF | TGTGCCAGCGGGCGACAGACCGCCTATGGCTACACCTTC
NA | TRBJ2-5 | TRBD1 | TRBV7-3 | CASSLTGQGSGQYF | TGTGCCAGCAGCTTAACCGGACAGGGTTCGGGCCAGTACTTC
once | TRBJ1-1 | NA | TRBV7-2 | CASSLAGGIGTEAFF | TGTGCCAGCAGCTTAGCGGGGGGTATTGGAACTGAAGCTTTCTTT
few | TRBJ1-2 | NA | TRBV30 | CAWSASPGQSIYGYTF | TGTGCCTGGAGTGCCTCCCCAGGACAGTCCATCTATGGCTACACCTTC
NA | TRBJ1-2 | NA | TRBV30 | CAWSLGLRGYTF | TGTGCCTGGAGTCTAGGACTTCGTGGCTACACCTTC
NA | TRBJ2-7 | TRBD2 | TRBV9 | CASSVEPAGAYEQYF | TGTGCCAGCAGCGTAGAACCAGCGGGAGCCTACGAGCAGTACTTC
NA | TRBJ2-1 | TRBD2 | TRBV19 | CASSTHPGLDYNEQFF | TGTGCCAGTAGTACCCATCCGGGACTAGATTACAATGAGCAGTTCTTC